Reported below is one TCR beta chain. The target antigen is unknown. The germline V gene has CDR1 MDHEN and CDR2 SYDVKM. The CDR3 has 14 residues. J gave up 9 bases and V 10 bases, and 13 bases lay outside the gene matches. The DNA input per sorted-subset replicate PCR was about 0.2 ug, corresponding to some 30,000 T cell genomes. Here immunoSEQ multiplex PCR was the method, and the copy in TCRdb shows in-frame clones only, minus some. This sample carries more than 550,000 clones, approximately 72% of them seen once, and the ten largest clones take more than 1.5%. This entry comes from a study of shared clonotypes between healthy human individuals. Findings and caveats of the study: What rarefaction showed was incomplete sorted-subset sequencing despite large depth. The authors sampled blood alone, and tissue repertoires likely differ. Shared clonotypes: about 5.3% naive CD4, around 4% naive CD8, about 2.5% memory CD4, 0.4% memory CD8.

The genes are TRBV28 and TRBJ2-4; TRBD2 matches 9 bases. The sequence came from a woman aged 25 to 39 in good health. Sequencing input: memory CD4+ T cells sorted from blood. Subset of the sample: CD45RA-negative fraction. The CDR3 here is CATATSGIRGIQYF. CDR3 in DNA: TGTGCCACCGCGACTAGCGGCATAAGAGGCATTCAGTACTTC.